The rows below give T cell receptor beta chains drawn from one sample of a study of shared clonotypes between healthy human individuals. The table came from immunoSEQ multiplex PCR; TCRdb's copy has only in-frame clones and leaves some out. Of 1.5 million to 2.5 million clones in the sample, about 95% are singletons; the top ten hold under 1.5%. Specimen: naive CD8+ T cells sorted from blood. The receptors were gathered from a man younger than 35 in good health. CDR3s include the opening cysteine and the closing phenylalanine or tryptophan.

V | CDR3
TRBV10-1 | CASSWTGELFF
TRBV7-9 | CASSLVGETQETQYF
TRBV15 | CATSRDRGNTEAFF
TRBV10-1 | CASSWGAGYEQYF
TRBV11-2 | CASSLFRVAETQYF
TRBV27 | CASSDMSGGSYNEQFF
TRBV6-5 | CASSYYSGGYEQYF
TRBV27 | CASSLAGGPGEETQYF
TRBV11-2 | CASSTFGEETQYF
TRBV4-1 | CASSQSLLAESSYEQYF
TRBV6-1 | CASSEEGQGRANTEAFF
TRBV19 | CASSITGRQGDSPLHF
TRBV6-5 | CASSTSETQYF
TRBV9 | CASSPWGDRGEKLFF
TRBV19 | CASSIDAGEGSQPQHF
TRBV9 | CASSVDGTTTYNEQFF
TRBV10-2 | CASSEDSGNTIYF
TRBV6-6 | CASSYSAGGLWNEQFF
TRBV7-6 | CASSLGTGTNEKLFF
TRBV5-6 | CASSWDSQRDSPGVKYF
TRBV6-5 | CASSYSRGEAYEQYF
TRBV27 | CASSLYGGTNQPQHF
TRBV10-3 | CAISESGGPSQETQYF
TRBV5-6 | CASSLADSSLAKNIQYF
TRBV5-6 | CASSAGTGGSPLHF
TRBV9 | CASSTGQGSSYEQYF
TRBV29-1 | CSVEDHSNYGYTF
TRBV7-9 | CASSFNPEAFF
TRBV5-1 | CASSGQGEQYF
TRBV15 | CATSRAGGGGPYNEQFF
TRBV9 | CASSAGGANQPQHF